The rows below give T cell receptor beta chains drawn from one sample of a study of blood T cell repertoires in COVID-19. Profiled with immunoSEQ multiplex PCR; TCRdb holds only in-frame clones, not every one. The repertoire holds over 90,000 clones, with about 88% as singletons. The sequenced sample was peripheral blood. Receptors were obtained from a human donor in a cohort sampled during active COVID-19. The CDR3 runs from the conserved cysteine through the conserved F or W. The D gene is left open where the match is weak. Clone sizes are given selectively: once, few, many, or a class where the clone is expanded.

>TRBJ2-1|NA|TRBD2|TRBV9
CASSVGLAGDLYNEQFF
TGTGCCAGCAGCGTAGGGCTAGCGGGAGACCTGTACAATGAGCAGTTCTTC
>TRBJ2-1|NA|TRBD2|TRBV5-1
CASIGFSGRASEQFF
TGCGCCAGCATCGGGTTTAGCGGGAGGGCGAGTGAGCAGTTCTTC
>TRBJ1-3|few|NA|TRBV19
CASTTDFSGNTIYF
TGTGCCAGTACCACGGACTTCTCTGGAAACACCATATATTTT
>TRBJ1-4|NA|NA|TRBV28
CASSLALQENNEKLFF
TGTGCCAGCAGTTTAGCGCTACAGGAGAATAATGAAAAACTGTTTTTT
>TRBJ1-4|NA|NA|TRBV4-1
CASSYGQLNEKLFF
TGCGCCAGCAGCTACGGACAGCTTAATGAAAAACTGTTTTTT
>TRBJ2-2|NA|NA|TRBV15
CATSEALSTGELFF
TGTGCCACCAGTGAGGCCCTAAGCACCGGGGAGCTGTTTTTT
>TRBJ1-5|NA|NA|TRBV2
CASSELRQSNQPQHF
TGTGCCAGCAGTGAATTACGACAGAGCAATCAGCCCCAGCATTTT
>TRBJ1-5|NA|NA|TRBV15
CATSRDELNQPQHF
TGTGCCACCAGCAGAGACGAGTTGAATCAGCCCCAGCATTTT
>TRBJ1-2|NA|TRBD1|TRBV10-3
CAISESLILDRGVYGYTF
TGTGCCATCAGTGAGTCTTTAATATTGGACAGGGGGGTCTATGGCTACACCTTC
>TRBJ2-7|few|NA|TRBV7-9
CASSPRRVAGRSSYEQYF
TGTGCCAGCAGCCCCCGGCGGGTGGCAGGCCGTAGCTCCTACGAGCAGTACTTC
>TRBJ2-7|NA|TRBD1|TRBV25-1
CASTLGQGTTYEQYF
TGTGCCAGCACCCTGGGACAGGGGACTACCTACGAGCAGTACTTC
>TRBJ1-3|NA|NA|TRBV25-1
CASSELGGLGEGNTIYF
TGTGCCAGCAGTGAATTGGGGGGTTTAGGGGAAGGAAACACCATATATTTT
>TRBJ1-1|NA|TRBD1|TRBV12-3/TRBV12-4
CAITRGPGTEAFF
TGTGCCATCACAAGGGGGCCGGGTACTGAAGCTTTCTTT
>TRBJ2-5|NA|NA|TRBV5-4
CASSSQETQYF
TGTGCCAGCAGCTCTCAAGAGACCCAGTACTTC
>TRBJ2-3|once|TRBD1|TRBV7-9
CASSRAQGVTDTQYF
TGTGCCAGCAGCCGAGCACAGGGGGTCACAGATACGCAGTATTTT
>TRBJ2-7|NA|TRBD2|TRBV4-2
CASSPGTSGYHYEQYF
TGTGCCAGCAGCCCCGGGACTAGCGGGTACCACTACGAGCAGTACTTC
>TRBJ2-2|NA|NA|TRBV5-1
CASSLMGRNTGELFF
TGCGCCAGCAGCTTGATGGGCAGAAACACCGGGGAGCTGTTTTTT
>TRBJ1-3|once|NA|TRBV19
CASGETVLGVSGNTIYF
TGTGCCAGTGGAGAGACAGTTCTTGGTGTCTCTGGAAACACCATATATTTT
>TRBJ1-2|few|NA|TRBV18
CASSPPVANYGYTF
TGTGCCAGCTCACCACCGGTAGCGAACTATGGCTACACCTTC
>TRBJ2-5|once|NA|TRBV16
CASSPPTVRAVGETQYF
TGTGCCAGCAGCCCGCCGACGGTCAGGGCGGTAGGGGAGACCCAGTACTTC
>TRBJ2-7|few|TRBD1|TRBV25-1
CASNMAGTGYEQYF
TGTGCCAGCAATATGGCCGGGACAGGCTACGAGCAGTACTTC
>TRBJ1-5|NA|TRBD1|TRBV5-5
CASSYGQDNQPQHF
TGTGCCAGCAGCTACGGACAGGATAATCAGCCCCAGCATTTT
>TRBJ2-1|NA|NA|TRBV3-1/TRBV3-2
CASSQAPAGGYEQFF
TGTGCCAGCAGCCAAGCCCCAGCGGGTGGTTATGAGCAGTTCTTC
>TRBJ2-7|once|TRBD1|TRBV11-2
CASTADRGYEQYF
TGTGCCAGCACCGCGGACAGGGGCTACGAGCAGTACTTC
>TRBJ2-7|few|NA|TRBV19
CASSIGAGTEQYF
TGTGCCAGTAGTATAGGGGCCGGTACGGAGCAGTACTTC
>TRBJ2-7|NA|NA|TRBV11-2
CASSWDTYEQYF
TGTGCCAGCAGCTGGGACACCTACGAGCAGTACTTC
>TRBJ2-1|NA|NA|TRBV5-4
CASSEHRGNEQFF
TGTGCCAGCAGCGAACACCGCGGCAATGAGCAGTTCTTC
>TRBJ2-6|NA|NA|TRBV27
CASSLSFRRRNSGANVLTF
TGTGCCAGCAGTTTATCTTTTCGTCGGCGGAACTCTGGGGCCAACGTCCTGACTTTC
>TRBJ2-5|NA|TRBD2|TRBV11-2
CASSAGTSAETQYF
TGTGCCAGCAGCGCCGGGACTAGCGCAGAGACCCAGTACTTC
>TRBJ2-3|NA|NA|TRBV6-5
CASSYRHRDTQYF
TGTGCCAGCAGTTACCGACACCGAGATACGCAGTATTTT
>TRBJ2-3|once|TRBD2|TRBV13
CASSLESSGVKDTQYF
TGTGCCAGCAGCTTAGAGTCTAGCGGGGTTAAAGATACGCAGTATTTT
>TRBJ2-7|NA|NA|TRBV7-2
CASSSSHEQYF
TGTGCCAGCAGCTCCTCCCACGAGCAGTACTTC
>TRBJ1-1|NA|NA|TRBV27
CASSLVTGNTEAFF
TGTGCCAGCAGTTTAGTAACAGGGAACACTGAAGCTTTCTTT
>TRBJ2-7|NA|TRBD2|TRBV5-1
CASSRGLAGGHSYEQYF
TGCGCCAGCAGCAGGGGACTAGCGGGAGGCCACTCCTACGAGCAGTACTTC
>TRBJ1-2|NA|NA|TRBV3-1/TRBV3-2
CASSQEFGDYGYTF
TGTGCCAGCAGCCAAGAGTTCGGAGATTATGGCTACACCTTC
>TRBJ2-3|NA|TRBD2|TRBV28
CASSKLSGGADTQYF
TGTGCCAGCAGTAAACTTAGCGGGGGGGCAGATACGCAGTATTTT
>TRBJ1-2|once|NA|TRBV11-2
CASSFSGQPDDYTF
TGTGCCAGCAGCTTCTCCGGACAGCCGGATGACTACACCTTC
>TRBJ2-1|NA|TRBD2|TRBV7-6
CASSSRSGSGEQFF
TGTGCCAGCAGCTCCCGTAGCGGGAGTGGTGAGCAGTTCTTC
>TRBJ2-5|NA|TRBD2|TRBV4-1
CASSQVPGLEETQYF
TGCGCCAGCAGCCAAGTCCCGGGACTAGAGGAGACCCAGTACTTC
>TRBJ1-1|NA|NA|TRBV9
CASSADSHYTEAFF
TGTGCCAGCAGCGCGGACAGCCACTACACTGAAGCTTTCTTT
>TRBJ2-3|NA|NA|TRBV6-6
CASSYFTTSDTQYF
TGTGCCAGCAGTTACTTTACTACCTCCGATACGCAGTATTTT
>TRBJ1-5|once|TRBD1|TRBV4-1
CASSLTGTGASNQPQHF
TGCGCCAGCAGCCTCACCGGGACAGGAGCTAGCAATCAGCCCCAGCATTTT
>TRBJ2-1|once|TRBD1|TRBV5-1
CASSLGTGVYEQFF
TGCGCCAGCAGCTTGGGGACAGGGGTCTATGAGCAGTTCTTC
>TRBJ2-1|NA|TRBD2|TRBV13
CASSSLLAGEFNEQFF
TGTGCCAGCAGCTCCCTACTAGCGGGAGAGTTCAATGAGCAGTTCTTC
>TRBJ1-4|NA|NA|TRBV9
CASSVNREATNEKLFF
TGTGCCAGCAGCGTAAATAGAGAAGCAACTAATGAAAAACTGTTTTTT
>TRBJ1-3|NA|NA|TRBV7-9
CASSLGLAGYSGNTIYF
TGTGCCAGCAGCTTAGGATTGGCGGGCTACTCTGGAAACACCATATATTTT
>TRBJ1-2|NA|NA|TRBV5-6
CASSSGVGRVSSNGYTF
TGTGCCAGCAGCTCGGGAGTGGGCAGGGTGTCGTCGAATGGCTACACCTTC
>TRBJ2-1|NA|NA|TRBV25-1
CASSEGPSDNEQFF
TGTGCCAGCAGTGAAGGCCCCAGCGACAATGAGCAGTTCTTC
>TRBJ2-5|NA|NA|TRBV5-1
CASSWGAETQYF
TGCGCCAGCAGCTGGGGCGCAGAGACCCAGTACTTC
>TRBJ2-5|NA|NA|TRBV2
CASSPQKETQYF
TGTGCCAGCAGTCCCCAAAAAGAGACCCAGTACTTC